This is a list of T cell receptor beta chains from one sample in a study of Graves' ophthalmopathy and Graves' hyperthyroidism. TCRdb re-called the multiplex PCR reads with MiXCR, one entry per CDR3 protein. The sample consists of 680,000 or so distinct CDR3 sequences, 22% of them appearing once. The sequenced sample consisted of peripheral blood. The receptors here all came from a woman younger than 30 with stable Graves' hyperthyroidism. Some clones in this sample may be carry-over from other donors' samples. Both conserved end residues are part of each CDR3. The order of the fields is J gene, clone size, V gene, D gene, CDR3 protein, CDR3 DNA. The D gene is left open where the match is weak. Size is stated for part of the rows, as once, few or many counts, or as a class when the clone is expanded.

TRBJ2-7,many,TRBV14,NA,CASSHRRAFYEQYF,TGTGCCAGCAGCCACCGCCGGGCCTTCTACGAGCAGTACTTC
TRBJ2-2,many,TRBV27,NA,CASGYSTGELFF,TGTGCCAGCGGCTACAGCACCGGGGAGCTGTTTTTT
TRBJ1-3,few,TRBV12-3/TRBV12-4,NA,CASGGGNTIYF,TGTGCCAGCGGAGGGGGAAACACCATATATTTT
TRBJ2-2,few,TRBV3-1,NA,CASSPPPMRGNTGELFF,TGTGCCAGCAGCCCCCCTCCCATGCGGGGAAACACCGGGGAGCTGTTTTTT
TRBJ2-7,many,TRBV13,NA,CASSWRGQSYEQYF,TGTGCCAGCAGCTGGCGGGGCCAGTCCTACGAGCAGTACTTC
TRBJ2-7,many,TRBV7-8,TRBD2,CASSLNGLNGRAPYEQYF,TGTGCCAGCAGCTTAAATGGATTGAACGGGAGGGCACCCTACGAGCAGTACTTC
TRBJ1-1,NA,TRBV28,TRBD1,CASSSYWGQGAGAEAFF,TGTGCCAGCAGCTCTTATTGGGGACAGGGGGCAGGGGCTGAAGCTTTCTTT
TRBJ1-1,NA,TRBV9,TRBD1,CASRKTGAGGTEAFF,TGTGCCAGCAGAAAAACAGGGGCGGGTGGCACTGAAGCTTTCTTT
TRBJ2-7,many,TRBV20-1,NA,CSARSGTAYEQYF,TGCAGTGCTCGATCCGGGACCGCCTACGAGCAGTACTTC
TRBJ1-5,many,TRBV7-8,NA,CASSFDGLAGASNQPQHF,TGTGCCAGCAGCTTCGATGGGTTAGCAGGGGCTAGCAATCAGCCCCAGCATTTT
TRBJ1-5,many,TRBV12-3/TRBV12-4,NA,CASSPQDRLNQPQHF,TGTGCCAGCAGTCCACAGGACAGACTGAATCAGCCCCAGCATTTT
TRBJ2-5,NA,TRBV12-3/TRBV12-4,NA,CASSQDRGSGGQETQYF,TGTGCCAGCAGCCAAGATCGCGGTAGCGGAGGACAAGAGACCCAGTACTTC
TRBJ1-1,few,TRBV30,TRBD1,CAWSGTGGVNTEAFF,TGTGCCTGGAGTGGGACAGGGGGAGTTAACACTGAAGCTTTCTTT
TRBJ1-3,many,TRBV20-1,TRBD1,CSAPGQIGNTIYF,TGCAGTGCTCCGGGACAGATAGGAAACACCATATATTTT
TRBJ2-7,NA,TRBV6-5,TRBD2,CASKLLAGEVGEQYF,TGTGCCAGCAAGTTGCTAGCGGGGGAGGTGGGCGAGCAGTACTTC
TRBJ2-7,many,TRBV28,TRBD2,CASREGTSGSYEQYF,TGTGCCAGCAGAGAAGGGACTAGCGGGAGTTACGAGCAGTACTTC
TRBJ1-3,many,TRBV6-1,TRBD1,CASSRDRGYVNTIYF,TGTGCCAGCAGTCGTGACAGGGGCTATGTGAACACCATATATTTT
TRBJ1-5,many,TRBV4-1,NA,CASSQSDLSNQPQHF,TGCGCCAGCAGCCAATCCGACTTGAGCAATCAGCCCCAGCATTTT
TRBJ1-3,many,TRBV2,NA,CASSDSGVPGNTIYF,TGTGCCAGCAGTGATTCGGGAGTCCCTGGAAACACCATATATTTT
TRBJ2-3,NA,TRBV25-1,NA,CASSEDFGGSKSTDTQYF,TGTGCCAGCAGTGAAGACTTTGGTGGCAGCAAAAGCACAGATACGCAGTATTTT
TRBJ1-1,many,TRBV6-1,TRBD1,CASSEERRTGGAFF,TGTGCCAGCAGTGAAGAGAGAAGGACAGGGGGGGCTTTCTTT
TRBJ1-5,few,TRBV27,NA,CASSFTQGIGQPQHF,TGTGCCAGCAGTTTTACACAGGGTATCGGTCAGCCCCAGCATTTT
TRBJ2-7,many,TRBV6-5,TRBD1,CASIPDRHEQYF,TGTGCCAGCATTCCGGACAGGCACGAGCAGTACTTC